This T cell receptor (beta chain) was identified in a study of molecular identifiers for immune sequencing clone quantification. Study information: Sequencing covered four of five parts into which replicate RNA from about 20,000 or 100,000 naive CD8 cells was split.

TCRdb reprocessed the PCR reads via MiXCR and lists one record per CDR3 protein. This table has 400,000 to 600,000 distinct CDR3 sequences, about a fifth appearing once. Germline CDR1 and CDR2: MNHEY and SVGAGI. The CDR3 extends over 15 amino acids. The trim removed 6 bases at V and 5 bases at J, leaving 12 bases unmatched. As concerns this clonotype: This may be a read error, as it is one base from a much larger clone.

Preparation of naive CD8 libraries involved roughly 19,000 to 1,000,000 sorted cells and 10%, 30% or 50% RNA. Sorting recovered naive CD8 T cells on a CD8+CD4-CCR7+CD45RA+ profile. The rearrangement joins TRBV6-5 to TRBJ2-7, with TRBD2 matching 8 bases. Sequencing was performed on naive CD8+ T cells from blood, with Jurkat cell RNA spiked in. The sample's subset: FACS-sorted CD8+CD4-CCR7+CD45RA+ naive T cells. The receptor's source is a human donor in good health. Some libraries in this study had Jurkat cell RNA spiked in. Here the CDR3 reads CASSTEPGGGDEQYF. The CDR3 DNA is TGTGCCAGCAGCACCGAGCCCGGGGGGGGGGACGAGCAGTACTTC.